This T cell receptor beta chain appears in the sequencing data of a study of OX40 agonist ivuxolimab in advanced cancers. Study overall: Dose-escalation patients had hepatocellular carcinoma, melanoma, renal cell or head and neck cancer. General study points: In general, CD8+ T cells held more expanded clones than CD4+ did, on average.

A remark on this clone: Its antigen remains unidentified.

Germline CDR1 is SGDLS and CDR2 is YYNGEE. After removal of 1 base from V and 5 bases from J, the junction contained 6 bases not matched to a gene. CDR3 length equals 16 residues. Assay used: immunoSEQ multiplex PCR; TCRdb lists only in-frame clones, some missing. The sample has tens of thousands of clones; about nine tenths are singletons. This sequence originates from an adult with an advanced solid tumor such as melanoma, head and neck, liver or kidney cancer. The chain joins TRBV9 to TRBJ2-2, with TRBD2 matching 9 bases. The specimen was CD4+ or CD8+ T cells sorted from blood, collected in a trial of the OX40 agonist ivuxolimab. The CDR3 DNA is TGTGCCAGCAGCGTATTTAGCGGGGGAGTTACCGGGGAGCTGTTTTTT. This encodes CASSVFSGGVTGELFF.